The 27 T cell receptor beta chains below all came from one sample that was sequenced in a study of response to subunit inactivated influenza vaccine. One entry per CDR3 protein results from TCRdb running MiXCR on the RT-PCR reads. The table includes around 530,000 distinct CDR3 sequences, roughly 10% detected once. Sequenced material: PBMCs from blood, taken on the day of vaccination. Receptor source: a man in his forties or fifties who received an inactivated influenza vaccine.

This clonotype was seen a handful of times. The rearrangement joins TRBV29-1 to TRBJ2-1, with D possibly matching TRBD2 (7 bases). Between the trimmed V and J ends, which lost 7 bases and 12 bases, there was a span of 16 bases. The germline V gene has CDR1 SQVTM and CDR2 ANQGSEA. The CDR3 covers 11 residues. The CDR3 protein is CSGLRGGRQFF. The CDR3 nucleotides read TGCAGCGGTCTTAGGGGGGGACGGCAGTTCTTC.

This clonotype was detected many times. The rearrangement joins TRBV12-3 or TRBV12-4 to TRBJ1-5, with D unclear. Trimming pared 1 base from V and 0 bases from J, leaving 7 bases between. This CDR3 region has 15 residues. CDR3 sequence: CASSLGPNSNQPQHF. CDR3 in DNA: TGTGCCAGCAGTTTAGGGCCGAATAGCAATCAGCCCCAGCATTTT.

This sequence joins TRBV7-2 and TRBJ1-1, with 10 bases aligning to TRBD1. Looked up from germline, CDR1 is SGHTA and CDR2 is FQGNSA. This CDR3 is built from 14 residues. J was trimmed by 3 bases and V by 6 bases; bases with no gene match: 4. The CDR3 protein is CASREDRGHTEAFF. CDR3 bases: TGTGCCAGCAGAGAAGACAGGGGGCACACTGAAGCTTTCTTT.

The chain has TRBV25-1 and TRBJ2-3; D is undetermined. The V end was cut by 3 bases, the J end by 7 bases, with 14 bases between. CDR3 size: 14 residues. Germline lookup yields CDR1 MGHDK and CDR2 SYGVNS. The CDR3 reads CASSDFPTVYTQYF. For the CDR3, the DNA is TGTGCCAGCAGTGATTTCCCCACCGTCTATACGCAGTATTTT.

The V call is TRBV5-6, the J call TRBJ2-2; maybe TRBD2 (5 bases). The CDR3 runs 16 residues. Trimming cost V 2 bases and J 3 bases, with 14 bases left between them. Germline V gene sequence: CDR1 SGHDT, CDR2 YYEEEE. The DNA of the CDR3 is TGTGCCAGCAGCTTTTCCGGGAAGGCCGACACCGGGGAGCTGTTTTTT. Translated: CASSFSGKADTGELFF.

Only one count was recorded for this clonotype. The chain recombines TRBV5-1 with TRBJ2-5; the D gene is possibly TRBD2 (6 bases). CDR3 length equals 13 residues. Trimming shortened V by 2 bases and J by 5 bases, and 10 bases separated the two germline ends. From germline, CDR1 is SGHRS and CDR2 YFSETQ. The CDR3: CASSFREYETQYF. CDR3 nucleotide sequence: TGCGCCAGCAGCTTTCGGGAGTACGAGACCCAGTACTTC.

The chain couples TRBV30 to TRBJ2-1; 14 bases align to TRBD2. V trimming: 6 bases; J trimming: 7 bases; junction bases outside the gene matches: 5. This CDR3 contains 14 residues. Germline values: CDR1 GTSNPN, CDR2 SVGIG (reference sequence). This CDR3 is CACIGTSGSNEQFF. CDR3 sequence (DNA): TGTGCCTGCATTGGGACTAGCGGGAGTAATGAGCAGTTCTTC.

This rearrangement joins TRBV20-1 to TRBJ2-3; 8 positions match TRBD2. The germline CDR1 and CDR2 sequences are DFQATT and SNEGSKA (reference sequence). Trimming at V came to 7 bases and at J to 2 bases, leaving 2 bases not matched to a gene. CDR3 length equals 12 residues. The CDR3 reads CSDGRATDTQYF. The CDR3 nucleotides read TGCAGTGACGGGAGGGCCACAGATACGCAGTATTTT.

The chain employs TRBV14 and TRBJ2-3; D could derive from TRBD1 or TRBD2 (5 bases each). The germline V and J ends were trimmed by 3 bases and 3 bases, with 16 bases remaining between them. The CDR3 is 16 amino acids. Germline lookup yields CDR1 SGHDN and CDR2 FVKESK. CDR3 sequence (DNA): TGTGCCAGCAGCCAGCTGATTGGGGGACGTACAGATACGCAGTATTTT. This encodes CASSQLIGGRTDTQYF.

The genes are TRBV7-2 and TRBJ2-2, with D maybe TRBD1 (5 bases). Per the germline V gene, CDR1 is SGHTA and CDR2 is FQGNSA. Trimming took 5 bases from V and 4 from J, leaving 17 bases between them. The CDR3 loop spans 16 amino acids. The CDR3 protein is CASSQGQTPGTGELFF. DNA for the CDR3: TGTGCCAGCAGCCAAGGACAAACACCGGGCACCGGGGAGCTGTTTTTT.

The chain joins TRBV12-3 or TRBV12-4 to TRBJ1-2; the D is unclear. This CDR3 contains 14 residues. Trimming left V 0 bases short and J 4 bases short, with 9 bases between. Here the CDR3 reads CASSLAMLGYGYTF. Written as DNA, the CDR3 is TGTGCCAGCAGTTTAGCCATGTTAGGCTATGGCTACACCTTC.

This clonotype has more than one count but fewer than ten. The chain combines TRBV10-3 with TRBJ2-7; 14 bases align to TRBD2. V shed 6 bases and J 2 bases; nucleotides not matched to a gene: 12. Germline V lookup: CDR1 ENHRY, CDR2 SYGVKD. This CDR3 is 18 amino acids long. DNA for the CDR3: TGTGCCATCAGCCAGGGACTAGCGGGAGTCCCCGATCCCTACGAGCAGTACTTC. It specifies CAISQGLAGVPDPYEQYF.

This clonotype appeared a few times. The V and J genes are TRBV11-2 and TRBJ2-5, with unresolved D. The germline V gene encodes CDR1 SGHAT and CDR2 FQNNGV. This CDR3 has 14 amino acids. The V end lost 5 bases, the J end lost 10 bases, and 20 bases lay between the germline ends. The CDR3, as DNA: TGTGCCAGCAGCCGACGAGTGGGATTGTTAGGCCAGTACTTC. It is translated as CASSRRVGLLGQYF.

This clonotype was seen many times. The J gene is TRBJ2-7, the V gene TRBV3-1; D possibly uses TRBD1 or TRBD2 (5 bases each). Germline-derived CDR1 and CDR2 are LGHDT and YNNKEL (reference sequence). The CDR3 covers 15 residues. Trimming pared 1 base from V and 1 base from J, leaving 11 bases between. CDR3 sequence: CASSQAPGRSYEQYF. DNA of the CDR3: TGTGCCAGCAGCCAAGCCCCGGGACGGTCCTACGAGCAGTACTTC.

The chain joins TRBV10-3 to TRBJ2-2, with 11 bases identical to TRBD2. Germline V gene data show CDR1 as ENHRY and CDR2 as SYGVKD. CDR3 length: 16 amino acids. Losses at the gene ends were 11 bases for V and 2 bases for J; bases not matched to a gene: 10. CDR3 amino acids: CAATPTSGRNTGELFF. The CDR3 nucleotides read TGTGCCGCAACACCAACTAGCGGGAGAAACACCGGGGAGCTGTTTTTT.

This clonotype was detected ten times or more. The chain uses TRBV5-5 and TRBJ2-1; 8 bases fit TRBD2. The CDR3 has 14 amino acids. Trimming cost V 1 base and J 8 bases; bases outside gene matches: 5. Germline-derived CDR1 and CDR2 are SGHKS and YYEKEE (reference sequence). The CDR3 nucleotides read TGTGCCAGCAGCTTGATAGCGGGAAAGCATGAGCAGTTCTTC. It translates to CASSLIAGKHEQFF.

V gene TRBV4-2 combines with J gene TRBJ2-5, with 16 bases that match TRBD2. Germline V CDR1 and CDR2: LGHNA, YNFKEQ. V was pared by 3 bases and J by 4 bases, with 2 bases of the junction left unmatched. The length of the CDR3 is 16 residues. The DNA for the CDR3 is TGTGCCAGCAGCCAGGGGACTAGCGGGAGGGTAGAGACCCAGTACTTC. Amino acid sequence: CASSQGTSGRVETQYF.

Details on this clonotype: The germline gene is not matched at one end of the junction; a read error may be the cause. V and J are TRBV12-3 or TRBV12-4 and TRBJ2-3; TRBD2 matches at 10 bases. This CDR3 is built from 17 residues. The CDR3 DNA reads TGTGCCAGCAGTCCACCCGGGACTAGCGTTGGCACAGATATGCAGTATTTT. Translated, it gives CASSPPGTSVGTDMQYF.

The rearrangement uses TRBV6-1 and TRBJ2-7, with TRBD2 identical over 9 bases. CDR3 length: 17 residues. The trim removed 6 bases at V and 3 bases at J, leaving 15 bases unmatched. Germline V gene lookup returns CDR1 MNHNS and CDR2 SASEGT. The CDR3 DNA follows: TGTGCCAGCAGGCCCGGGACTAGCAATTTAGAGGGCTACGAGCAGTACTTC. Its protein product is CASRPGTSNLEGYEQYF.

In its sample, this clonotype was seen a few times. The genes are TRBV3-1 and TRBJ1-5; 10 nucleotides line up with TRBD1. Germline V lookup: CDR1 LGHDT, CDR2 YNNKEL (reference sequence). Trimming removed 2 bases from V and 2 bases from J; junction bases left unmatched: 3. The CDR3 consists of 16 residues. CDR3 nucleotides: TGTGCCAGCAGCCAAACCGGGACAGGGGGCAATCAGCCCCAGCATTTT. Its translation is CASSQTGTGGNQPQHF.

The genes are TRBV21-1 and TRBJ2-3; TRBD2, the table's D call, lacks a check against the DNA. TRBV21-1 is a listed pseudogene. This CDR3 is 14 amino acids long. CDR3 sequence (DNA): TGTACGACTAGCGGGGGCTCTAGCACAGATACGCAGTATTTT. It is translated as CTTSGGSSTDTQYF.

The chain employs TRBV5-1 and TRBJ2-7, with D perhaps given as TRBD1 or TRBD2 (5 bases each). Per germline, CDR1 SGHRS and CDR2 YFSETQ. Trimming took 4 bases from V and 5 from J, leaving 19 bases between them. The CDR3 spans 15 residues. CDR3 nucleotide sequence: TGCGCCAGCAGCCTGGATTATGGGGACCCCAACGAGCAGTACTTC. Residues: CASSLDYGDPNEQYF.

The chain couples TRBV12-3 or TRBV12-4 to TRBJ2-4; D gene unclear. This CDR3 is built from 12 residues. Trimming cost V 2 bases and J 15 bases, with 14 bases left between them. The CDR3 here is CASSLLGGVLYF. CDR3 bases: TGTGCCAGCAGTTTATTGGGTGGGGTTTTGTACTTC.

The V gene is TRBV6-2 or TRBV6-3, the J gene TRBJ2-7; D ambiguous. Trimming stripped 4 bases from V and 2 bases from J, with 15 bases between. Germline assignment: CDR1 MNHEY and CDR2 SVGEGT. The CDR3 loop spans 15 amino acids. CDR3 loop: CASSSLTLNPYEQYF. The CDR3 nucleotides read TGTGCCAGCAGTTCGCTGACGCTTAACCCCTACGAGCAGTACTTC.

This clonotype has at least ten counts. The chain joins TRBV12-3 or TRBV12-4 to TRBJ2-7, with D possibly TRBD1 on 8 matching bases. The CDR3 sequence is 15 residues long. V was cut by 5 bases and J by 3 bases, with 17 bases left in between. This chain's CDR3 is CASSTGGGDFYEQYF. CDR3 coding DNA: TGTGCCAGCAGTACAGGGGGGGGTGATTTCTACGAGCAGTACTTC.

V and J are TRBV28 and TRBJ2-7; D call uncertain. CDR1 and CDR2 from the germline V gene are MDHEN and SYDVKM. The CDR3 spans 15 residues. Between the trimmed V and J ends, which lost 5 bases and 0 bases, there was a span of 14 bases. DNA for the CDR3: TGTGCCAGCAGTGGCGCCGGGTCAGGCTCCTACGAGCAGTACTTC. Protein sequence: CASSGAGSGSYEQYF.

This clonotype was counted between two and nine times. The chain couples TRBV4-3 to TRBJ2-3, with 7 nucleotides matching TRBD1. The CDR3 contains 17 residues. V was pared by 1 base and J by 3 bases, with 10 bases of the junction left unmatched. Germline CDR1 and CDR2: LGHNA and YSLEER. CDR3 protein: CASSQVGSRGRTDTQYF. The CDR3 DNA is TGCGCCAGCAGCCAAGTCGGTAGTAGGGGGCGAACAGATACGCAGTATTTT.